This T cell receptor (beta chain) was identified during a study of lymphopenia after photon versus proton radiotherapy. Notes on the study in general: Authors raise, but do not show, better survival with proton therapy. After lymphocyte nadir, photon-treated repertoires showed oligoclonal expansion, especially CD8+ Temra. Under photons, naive T cells and diversity fell while effector/memory populations rose.

For this clone: What it recognizes is unknown.

The CDR3 length is 16 residues. V was pared by 2 bases and J by 4 bases, with 15 bases between. Germline CDR1 is MGHRA and CDR2 is YSYEKL. Assay: immunoSEQ multiplex PCR; the TCRdb copy retains only in-frame clones and omits some. The sample contains approximately 91,000 clones, more than 70% of which appear only once. The sequencing here drew on peripheral blood, taken from a patient treated with proton-based radiotherapy. The TCR originated in a man aged 55 to 70 with pancreatic cancer. The rearrangement joins TRBV4-1 to TRBJ2-1; possible D gene TRBD2, 6 bases. The CDR3 protein is CASSQPGLKPYNEQFF. The CDR3, as DNA: TGCGCCAGCAGCCAACCAGGACTAAAGCCTTACAATGAGCAGTTCTTC.